This TCR beta chain came from a study of blood T cell repertoires in COVID-19. Study context: Italy, Spain and the United States were the sources of the convalescent and acute COVID-19 samples.

The length of the CDR3 is 15 residues. The V segment lost 3 bases and the J segment 4 bases; nucleotides outside the gene matches: 8. From germline, CDR1 is KGHSH and CDR2 LQKENI. Recruitment covered about two dozen US areas and drew participants whose ages spanned roughly 18 to 90 years. Researchers sorted participants into cohorts using their self-reported clinical history. Generated by immunoSEQ multiplex PCR, the TCRdb table keeps only in-frame clones and is missing some. The sample records around 180,000 clones, 85% to 90% being singletons. Specimen: PBMCs or T cells enriched from blood (not recorded which). The V and J genes are TRBV18 and TRBJ2-7, with 8 bases that match TRBD1. This clonotype originated in a woman in her thirties or forties with acute COVID-19. The DNA for the CDR3 is TGTGCCAGCTCACCCGCACAGGGGGGCGCTTACGAGCAGTACTTC. It is translated as CASSPAQGGAYEQYF.